This TCR beta chain stems from a study of cytomegalovirus exposure and HLA in healthy donors. Background on the study: Approximately 85 million unique TCRs from HLA-typed donors made up an early data release.

Study-wide results and caveats: Later on, a genetic analysis was performed. It linked a missense variant in DCLRE1C with V- and J-gene trimming of TCR beta.

There are a few counts of this clone. Its antigen is unidentified. CDR1 is KGHSH, CDR2 LQKENI, per germline. With V trimmed by 6 bases and J by 8 bases, 13 bases remained unmatched. The CDR3 has 16 amino acids. The PCR used 60 Vbeta and 13 Jbeta primers. Clones were sequenced by immunoSEQ multiplex PCR, and TCRdb holds only the in-frame ones, with some missing. The sample shows approximately 180,000 clones, approximately 11% of them seen only once. The sample taken for sequencing was PBMCs. The chain uses TRBV18 and TRBJ1-6; TRBD1 matches 7 bases. The source is a man in his fifties or sixties in good health and CMV-seropositive. The DNA of the CDR3 is TGTGCCAGCTCTCTCCGAAGAGGGGGCCAAGATTCACCCCTCCACTTT. This encodes CASSLRRGGQDSPLHF.